The TCR beta chain under discussion was sequenced for a study of cytomegalovirus exposure and HLA in healthy donors. The study, taken as a whole, reports: Previous analysis showed most TCR beta V segments were productive about 87% or about 30% of the time. Later analysis identified 16,000 or so TCR beta sequences associated with HLA alleles, using a false discovery rate threshold of 0.05.

The CDR3 is 19 residues long. Germline CDR1 SEHNR, CDR2 FQNEAQ (reference sequence). Trimming took 4 bases from V and 2 from J; bases not matched to a gene: 12. 60 Vbeta and 13 Jbeta primers were used in PCR. The repertoire was sequenced with immunoSEQ multiplex PCR; TCRdb's copy has only in-frame clones and lacks some. The profile shows 150,000 to 200,000 clones, roughly nine tenths of them singletons. Notes on this clone: Antigen unknown.

The chain is built from TRBV7-9 and TRBJ2-7; the match to TRBD2 covers 15 bases. Sequencing was performed on PBMCs. The clonotype originates from a boy younger than 10 in good health and CMV-seronegative. CDR3 DNA sequence: TGTGCCAGCAGCTCTAGACCCGGGACTAGCGGGAGGCTTCCCTACGAGCAGTACTTC. This gives the protein CASSSRPGTSGRLPYEQYF.